The TCR beta chain described here comes from a study of naive and memory T cell subsets. TCR cDNA received a 3' ligated oligonucleotide that carried a UMI. Adult healthy volunteers gave 2.5 ml peripheral blood for whole-blood RNA. Four PCR rounds used nested alpha and beta constant region primers plus the SP2 primer. A single record per CDR3 protein comes from TCRdb applying MiXCR to the 5' RACE reads. The profile covers 57,000 or so distinct CDR3 sequences, with roughly 6.7% appearing a single time and 8.5% to 10% taken by the ten largest. This clonotype was seen repeatedly, ten times or more. The V gene end was trimmed by 3 bases and the J gene end by 7 bases; junction bases not matched to a gene: 5. CDR3 length: 15 residues. Germline V gene data show CDR1 as SGDLS and CDR2 as YYNGEE.

This chain joins TRBV9 and TRBJ1-6, with 9 bases fitting TRBD1. This TCR derives from a male donor in good health. Written as DNA, the CDR3 is TGTGCCAGCAGCGCAGGGGGACAGGGAAATTCACCCCTCCACTTT. It specifies CASSAGGQGNSPLHF.